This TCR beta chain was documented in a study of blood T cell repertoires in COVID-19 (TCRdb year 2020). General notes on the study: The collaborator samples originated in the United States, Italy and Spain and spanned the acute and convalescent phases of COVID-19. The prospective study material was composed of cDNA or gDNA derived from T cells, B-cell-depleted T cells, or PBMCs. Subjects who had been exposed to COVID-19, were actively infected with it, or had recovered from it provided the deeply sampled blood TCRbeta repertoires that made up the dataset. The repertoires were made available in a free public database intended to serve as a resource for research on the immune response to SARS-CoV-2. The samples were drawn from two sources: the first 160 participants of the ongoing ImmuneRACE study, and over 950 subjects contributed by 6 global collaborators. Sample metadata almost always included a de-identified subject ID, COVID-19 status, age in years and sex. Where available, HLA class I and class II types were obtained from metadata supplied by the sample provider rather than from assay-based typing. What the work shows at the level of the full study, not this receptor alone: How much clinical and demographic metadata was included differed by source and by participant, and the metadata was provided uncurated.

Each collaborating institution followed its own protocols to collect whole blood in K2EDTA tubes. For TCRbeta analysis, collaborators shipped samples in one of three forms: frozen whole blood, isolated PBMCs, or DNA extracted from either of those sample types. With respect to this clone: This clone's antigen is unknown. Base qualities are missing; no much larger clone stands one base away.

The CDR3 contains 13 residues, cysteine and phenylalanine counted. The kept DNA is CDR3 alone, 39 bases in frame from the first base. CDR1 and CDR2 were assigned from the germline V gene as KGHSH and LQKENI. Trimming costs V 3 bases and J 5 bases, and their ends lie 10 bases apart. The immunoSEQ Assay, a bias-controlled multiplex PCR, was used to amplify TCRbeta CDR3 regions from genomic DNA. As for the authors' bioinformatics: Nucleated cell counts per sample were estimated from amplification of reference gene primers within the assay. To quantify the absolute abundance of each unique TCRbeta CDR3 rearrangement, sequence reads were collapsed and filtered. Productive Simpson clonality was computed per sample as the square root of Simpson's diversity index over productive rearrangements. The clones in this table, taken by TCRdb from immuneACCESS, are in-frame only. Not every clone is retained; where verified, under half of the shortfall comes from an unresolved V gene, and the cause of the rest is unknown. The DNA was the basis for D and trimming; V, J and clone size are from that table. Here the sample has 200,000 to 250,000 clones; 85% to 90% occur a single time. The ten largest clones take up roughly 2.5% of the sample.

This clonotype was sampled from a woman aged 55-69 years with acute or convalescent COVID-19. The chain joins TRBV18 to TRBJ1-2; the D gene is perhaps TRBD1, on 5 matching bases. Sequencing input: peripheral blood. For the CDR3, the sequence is CASSPDSLYGYTF. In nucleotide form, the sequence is TGTGCCAGCTCACCTGACAGTCTATATGGCTACACCTTC.